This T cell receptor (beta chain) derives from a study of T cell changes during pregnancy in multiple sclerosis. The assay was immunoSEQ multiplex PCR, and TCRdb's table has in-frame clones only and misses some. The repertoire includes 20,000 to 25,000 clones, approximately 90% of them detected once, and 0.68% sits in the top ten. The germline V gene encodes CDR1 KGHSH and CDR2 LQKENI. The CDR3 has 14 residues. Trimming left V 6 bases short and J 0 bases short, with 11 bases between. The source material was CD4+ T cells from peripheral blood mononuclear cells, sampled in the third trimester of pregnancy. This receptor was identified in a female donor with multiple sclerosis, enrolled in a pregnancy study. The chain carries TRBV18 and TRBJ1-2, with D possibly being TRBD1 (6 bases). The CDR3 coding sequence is TGTGCCAGCTCGCAGGACAGTTCTAACTATGGCTACACCTTC. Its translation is CASSQDSSNYGYTF.